This T cell receptor (beta chain) was recovered during a study of cytomegalovirus exposure and HLA in healthy donors. Profiling relied on immunoSEQ multiplex PCR, and the TCRdb table lists in-frame clones only, not all of them. The sample carries 250,000 to 350,000 clones, over 75% recorded once. The origin of this receptor is a woman aged 18-30 years in good health and CMV-seronegative. Sequenced: PBMCs.

The CDR3 spells CASSRNEQFF. CDR3 coding DNA: TGTGCCAGCAGCCGTAATGAGCAGTTCTTC. The chain combines TRBV11-2 with TRBJ2-1, with D hard to call. This CDR3 has 10 residues. Germline values: CDR1 SGHAT, CDR2 FQNNGV. Deletions cut 5 bases from V and 7 bases from J, with 3 bases between.